These 20 T cell receptor beta chains share one sample of origin, sequenced in a study of blood T cell repertoires in COVID-19. Measured with immunoSEQ multiplex PCR; TCRdb has only the in-frame clones, and not every one. The sample holds around 100,000 clones, 87% seen once. The sample consisted of peripheral blood. These TCRs come from a man aged 45-60 years in a cohort sampled during active COVID-19.

The genes are TRBV6-5 and TRBJ2-5, with a weak D call TRBD2 (5 bases). CDR1 is MNHEY, CDR2 SVGAGI, per germline. The CDR3 covers 13 residues. V lost 5 bases to trimming and J lost 2 bases, with 9 bases between them. CDR3 sequence reads: CASSQREQETQYF. CDR3 nucleotides: TGTGCCAGCAGTCAGAGGGAGCAAGAGACCCAGTACTTC.

The chain carries TRBV27 and TRBJ1-2; D not resolved. V lost 5 bases and J lost 0, with 16 bases in between. Germline CDR1 MNHEY, CDR2 SMNVEV (reference sequence). CDR3 length equals 16 residues. CDR3 sequence (DNA): TGTGCCAGCAGTAGAGGATCGGGTTCCGCTAACTATGGCTACACCTTC. As protein: CASSRGSGSANYGYTF.

This sequence joins TRBV6-5 and TRBJ1-2; D perhaps matches TRBD1 (5 bases). V dropped 8 bases and J dropped 6 bases, with 13 bases sitting between them. This CDR3 comprises 12 residues. Germline lookup yields CDR1 MNHEY and CDR2 SVGAGI. The DNA for the CDR3 is TGTGCCAGCTCGTCGGGGGGGGATGGCTACACCTTC. It translates to CASSSGGDGYTF.

Note on this clone: Other DNA sequences of this sample code for an identical CDR3. The J gene is TRBJ2-3, the V gene TRBV13; no reliable D call. Trimming took 4 bases from V and 0 from J, leaving 5 bases between them. The CDR3 has 13 amino acids. Looked up from germline, CDR1 is PRHDT and CDR2 is FYEKMQ (reference sequence). The CDR3 sequence is CASSSTSTDTQYF. The CDR3 bases are TGTGCCAGCAGCTCCACTAGCACAGATACGCAGTATTTT. Looking up the rest from reference TRBV13 and TRBJ2-3 gives the full variable domain: AAGVIQSPRHLIKEKRETATLKCYPIPRHDTVYWYQQGPGQDPQFLISFYEKMQSDKGSIPDRFSAQQFSDYHSELNMSSLELGDSALYFCASSSTSTDTQYFGPGTRLTVL.

V gene TRBV5-1 combines with J gene TRBJ2-1; TRBD2 aligns across 11 bases. The CDR3 covers 17 residues. In germline, CDR1 is SGHRS, CDR2 YFSETQ. Trimming took 4 bases from V and 4 from J; bases not matched to a gene: 10. CDR3 DNA sequence: TGCGCCAGCAGCCCGCGACTAGCGGGGCCCCTTTACAATGAGCAGTTCTTC. This translates into CASSPRLAGPLYNEQFF. The whole variable domain, filled in from reference TRBV5-1 and TRBJ2-1, reads KAGVTQTPRYLIKTRGQQVTLSCSPISGHRSVSWYQQTPGQGLQFLFEYFSETQRNKGNFPGRFSGRQFSNSRSEMNVSTLELGDSALYLCASSPRLAGPLYNEQFFGPGTRLTVL.

A remark on this clone: The sample holds other DNA sequences that translate to the same CDR3. The rearrangement joins TRBV7-2 to TRBJ2-5; D uncertain. Germline V gene lookup returns CDR1 SGHTA and CDR2 FQGNSA. The length of the CDR3 is 11 residues. Trimming cost V 5 bases and J 2 bases, with 3 bases left between them. The CDR3 coding sequence is TGTGCCAGCAGCCCGCAAGAGACCCAGTACTTC. Protein product: CASSPQETQYF.

The chain combines TRBV12-3 or TRBV12-4 with TRBJ1-6; D remains unclear. V lost 6 bases, J lost 8 bases, and 8 bases lay in between. CDR3 length: 12 residues. The CDR3 nucleotides read TGTGCCAGCAGCCACGGGGATTCACCCCTCCACTTT. Translation gives CASSHGDSPLHF.

V and J are TRBV28 and TRBJ1-1; 7 bases line up with TRBD1. Germline loops: CDR1 MDHEN, CDR2 SYDVKM. V dropped 2 bases and J dropped 0; count of bases not matched to a gene: 3. This CDR3 is 15 amino acids long. The CDR3 reads CASSLTGALNTEAFF. DNA for the CDR3: TGTGCCAGCAGTTTAACAGGGGCGTTGAACACTGAAGCTTTCTTT.

The V and J genes are TRBV6-5 and TRBJ1-2; no clear D gene. The CDR3 is 13 residues long. The germline CDR1 and CDR2 sequences are MNHEY and SVGAGI. The germline V and J ends were trimmed by 6 bases and 3 bases, with 11 bases remaining between them. The chain's CDR3 is CASRAEFYYGYTF. CDR3 DNA sequence: TGTGCCAGCAGGGCAGAATTTTACTATGGCTACACCTTC.

The chain employs TRBV7-9 and TRBJ1-2; D is perhaps TRBD1 (5 bases). The length of the CDR3 is 15 residues. V lost 1 base to trimming and J lost 8 bases, with 17 bases between them. Germline CDR1 and CDR2: SEHNR and FQNEAQ (reference sequence). CDR3 sequence (DNA): TGTGCCAGCAGCTTAGAATCTGGGGCCGAATGGGGCTACACCTTC. It is translated as CASSLESGAEWGYTF.

The chain uses TRBV12-3 or TRBV12-4 and TRBJ1-2; D not resolved. CDR3 length: 12 amino acids. Trimming removed 3 bases at V and 8 bases at J, with 10 bases between. This CDR3 reads CASSLFRRGYTF. In DNA, the CDR3 is TGTGCCAGCAGTTTGTTTCGGAGGGGCTACACCTTC.

This clone was counted between two and nine times. The V gene is TRBV7-6, the J gene TRBJ1-1; D remains unclear. The CDR3 extends over 14 amino acids. The V end was cut by 2 bases, the J end by 4 bases, with 11 bases between. Germline assignment: CDR1 SGHVS and CDR2 FNYEAQ. Here the CDR3 reads CASSLQLGTTEAFF. In DNA, the CDR3 is TGTGCCAGCAGCTTACAGTTGGGCACCACTGAAGCTTTCTTT.

The chain has TRBV6-1 and TRBJ1-2; tentative D call: TRBD1 (5 bases). The CDR3 has 14 amino acids. From germline, CDR1 is MNHNS and CDR2 SASEGT. Between the trimmed V and J ends, which lost 0 bases and 7 bases, there was a span of 12 bases. The CDR3 DNA reads TGTGCCAGCAGTGAAGCGGTCGCAGGGCTTGGCTACACCTTC. Translation gives CASSEAVAGLGYTF.

The CDR3, as DNA: TGCGCCAGCAGCCTGGCGGCAGCGGGGGGGCAAGAGACCCAGTACTTC. It is translated as CASSLAAAGGQETQYF. The rearrangement uses TRBV5-1 and TRBJ2-5, with 10 bases that match TRBD2. This CDR3 is 16 amino acids long. Germline V CDR1 and CDR2: SGHRS, YFSETQ. V trimming: 4 bases; J trimming: 2 bases; junction bases outside the gene matches: 8.

V is TRBV29-1 and J is TRBJ2-3, with 10 nucleotides matching TRBD1. Per germline, CDR1 SQVTM and CDR2 ANQGSEA. J lost 4 bases, V lost 8 bases, and 12 bases had no gene match. The CDR3 extends over 15 amino acids. The CDR3 DNA sequence: TGCAGCACAAGACAGGGGGCGAAGTTTTCAGATACGCAGTATTTT. The encoded protein is CSTRQGAKFSDTQYF.

The chain couples TRBV27 to TRBJ1-1; 7 nucleotides match TRBD1. Germline V gene sequence: CDR1 MNHEY, CDR2 SMNVEV (reference sequence). CDR3 size: 15 residues. J lost 7 bases, V lost 3 bases, and 11 bases had no gene match. CDR3 sequence (DNA): TGTGCCAGCAGTTTCGACAGGGCGCGGAGTGATGAAGCTTTCTTT. It encodes CASSFDRARSDEAFF.

This rearrangement joins TRBV12-3 or TRBV12-4 to TRBJ2-6, with D hard to call. Trimming left V 5 bases short and J 0 bases short, with 2 bases between. The length of the CDR3 is 13 residues. The CDR3, as DNA: TGTGCCAGCAGTCTCTCTGGGGCCAACGTCCTGACTTTC. Encoded protein: CASSLSGANVLTF.

The chain has TRBV6-1 and TRBJ2-2; TRBD2 agrees at 12 bases. This CDR3 contains 18 residues. V lost 2 bases to trimming and J lost 5 bases; unmatched junction nucleotides: 9. Looked up from germline, CDR1 is MNHNS and CDR2 is SASEGT. CDR3 bases: TGTGCCAGCAGTGAACAGCTCGCTAGCGGGGGGGCTACCGGGGAGCTGTTTTTT. Translating gives CASSEQLASGGATGELFF.

The chain has TRBV24-1 and TRBJ2-3; D might be TRBD1 (6 bases). The CDR3 spans 15 residues. V was shortened by 4 bases and J by 6 bases, with 16 bases between the two germline ends. Germline lookup yields CDR1 KGHDR and CDR2 SFDVKD. CDR3: CATSEPLTGQDTQYF. DNA of the CDR3: TGTGCCACCAGTGAGCCATTGACAGGTCAGGATACGCAGTATTTT.

The J gene is TRBJ1-1, the V gene TRBV7-8, with 7 bases fitting TRBD1. V was pared by 5 bases and J by 2 bases, with 11 bases of the junction left unmatched. The CDR3 has 16 amino acids. The germline V gene has CDR1 SGHVS and CDR2 FQNEAQ. The CDR3 here is CASSRSLGTANTEAFF. CDR3 DNA: TGTGCCAGCAGCCGATCACTCGGGACAGCCAACACTGAAGCTTTCTTT.